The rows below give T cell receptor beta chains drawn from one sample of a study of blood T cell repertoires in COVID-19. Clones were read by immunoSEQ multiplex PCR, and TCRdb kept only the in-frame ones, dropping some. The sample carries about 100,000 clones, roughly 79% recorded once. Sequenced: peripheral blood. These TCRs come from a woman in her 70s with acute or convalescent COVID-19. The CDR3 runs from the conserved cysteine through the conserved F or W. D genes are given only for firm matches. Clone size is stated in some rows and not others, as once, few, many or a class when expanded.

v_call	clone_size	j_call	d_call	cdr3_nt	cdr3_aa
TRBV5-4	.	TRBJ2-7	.	TGTGCCAGCAGTTCTGTTCCGTCCTACGAGCAGTACTTC	CASSSVPSYEQYF
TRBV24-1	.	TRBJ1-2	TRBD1	TGTGCCACCAGTGACCCGGACAGGGGGTACTATGGCTACACCTTC	CATSDPDRGYYGYTF
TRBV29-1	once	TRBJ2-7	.	TGCAGCGTAACTCGGACGGGGGTCTACGAGCAGTACTTC	CSVTRTGVYEQYF
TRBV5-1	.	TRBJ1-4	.	TGCGCCAGCAGCTTGGGTCGCGGGACTAATGAAAAACTGTTTTTT	CASSLGRGTNEKLFF
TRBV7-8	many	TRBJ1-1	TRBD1	TGTGCCAGCAGCTTAGAGGGGGCGAACACTGAAGCTTTCTTT	CASSLEGANTEAFF
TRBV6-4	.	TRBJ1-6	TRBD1	TGTGCCAGCAGTGATTACAGGGGGGCCCTCCACTTT	CASSDYRGALHF
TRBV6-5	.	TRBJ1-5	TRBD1	TGTGCCAGCGCGATTCAGGGGGGAAATCAGCCCCAGCATTTT	CASAIQGGNQPQHF
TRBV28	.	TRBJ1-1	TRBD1	TGTGCCAGCAGTCGTTCCCCAGACAGGGTCGCTCGGTTTCTTATGAACACTGAAGCTTTCTTT	CASSRSPDRVARFLMNTEAFF
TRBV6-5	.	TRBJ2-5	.	TGTGCCACAAAGAGCCCCGGGACACCTGAAGAGACCCAGTACTTC	CATKSPGTPEETQYF
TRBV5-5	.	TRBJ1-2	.	TGTGCCAGCAGCTTGGGGCCCCGCTTCAGTGATGTCTACACCTTC	CASSLGPRFSDVYTF
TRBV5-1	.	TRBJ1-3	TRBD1	TGCGCCAGCAGCTTGGGACTCAGACAGGGTTTCTCTGGAAACACCATATATTTT	CASSLGLRQGFSGNTIYF
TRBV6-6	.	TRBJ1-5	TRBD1	TGTGCCAGCAGTGGGGACAGGCTAAATCAGCCCCAGCATTTT	CASSGDRLNQPQHF
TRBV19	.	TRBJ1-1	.	TGTGCCAGTGCCGGGACATCGGGGTTGTGGGCTTTCTTT	CASAGTSGLWAFF
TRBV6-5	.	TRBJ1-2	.	TGTGCCAGCAGTTACTCCCGCGGGGAAGGAGACGGCTACACCTTC	CASSYSRGEGDGYTF
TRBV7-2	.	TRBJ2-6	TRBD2	TGTGCCAGCAAAGCGGGGGGGCCTGGGGCCAACGTCCTGACTTTC	CASKAGGPGANVLTF
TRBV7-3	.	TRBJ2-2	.	TGTGCCAGCAGCATTACAGGGAAAGCGAACACCGGGGAGCTGTTTTTT	CASSITGKANTGELFF
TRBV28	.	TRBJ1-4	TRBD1	TGTGCCTCGGGGGCCGCGACAGGGGGCCCAATTAATGAAAAACTGTTTTTT	CASGAATGGPINEKLFF
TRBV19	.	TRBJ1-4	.	TGTGCCAGTAGTCAAAGGCCCGGGAATAATGAAAAACTGTTTTTT	CASSQRPGNNEKLFF
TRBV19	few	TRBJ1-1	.	TGTGCCAGTTCCGACAGACTGAACACTGAAGCTTTCTTT	CASSDRLNTEAFF
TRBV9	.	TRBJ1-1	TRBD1	TGTGCCAGCAGCGCAAGGGACAGGGTCGAAGCTTTCTTT	CASSARDRVEAFF
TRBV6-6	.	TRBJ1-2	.	TGTGCCAGCAGCCCTGGTGGGCGTAGTCGTTATGGCTACACCTTC	CASSPGGRSRYGYTF
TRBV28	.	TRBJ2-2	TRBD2	TGTGCCAGCAGTCGGCAGGGACTAACGAACACCGGGGAGCTGTTTTTT	CASSRQGLTNTGELFF
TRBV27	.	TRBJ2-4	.	TGTGCCAGCAGCACAGGGCTAGCCAAAAACATTCAGTACTTC	CASSTGLAKNIQYF
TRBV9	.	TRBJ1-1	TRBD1	TGTGCCAGCAGCGCTGGGACAGGGGGCCGTACTGAAGCTTTCTTT	CASSAGTGGRTEAFF
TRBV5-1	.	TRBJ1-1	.	TGCGCCAGCAGCTCAGACTCAAGGGGGGGATCAGCTTTCTTT	CASSSDSRGGSAFF
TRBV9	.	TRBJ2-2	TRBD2	TGTGCCAGCAGCGTAGCTAGCGGGGGCCCCTTCGGGGAGCTGTTTTTT	CASSVASGGPFGELFF
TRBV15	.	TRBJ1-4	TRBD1	TGTGCCACCCAACAAGACAGGGGTAATGAAAAACTGTTTTTT	CATQQDRGNEKLFF
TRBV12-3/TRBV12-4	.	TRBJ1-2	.	TGTGCCAGCGGACACAGGGATGGCTACACCTTC	CASGHRDGYTF
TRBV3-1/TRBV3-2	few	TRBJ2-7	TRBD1	TGTGCCAGCAGCCCAAGTTATGCCGTAGGGACAGGGGGATACGAGCAGTACTTC	CASSPSYAVGTGGYEQYF
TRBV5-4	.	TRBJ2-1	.	TGTGCCAGCAGCTCACCACTACTAATAAGCATCAATGAGCAGTTCTTC	CASSSPLLISINEQFF
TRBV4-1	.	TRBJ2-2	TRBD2	TGCGCCAGCAGCCAATTCCTAGCGGGGAACACCGGGGAGCTGTTTTTT	CASSQFLAGNTGELFF
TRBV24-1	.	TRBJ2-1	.	TGTGCCACCAGTGATTTTAACAGGGGAGGTGGTGAGCAGTTCTTC	CATSDFNRGGGEQFF
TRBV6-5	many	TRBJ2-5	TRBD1	TGTGCCAGCGGTAACAGGGGAACGGGGCGAGAGACCCAGTACTTC	CASGNRGTGRETQYF
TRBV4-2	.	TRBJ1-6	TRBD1	TGTGCCAGCAGCCAAGATAGGGACAGAAGATCACCCCTCCACTTT	CASSQDRDRRSPLHF
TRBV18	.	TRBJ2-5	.	TGTGCCAGCTCACCACCCCTAGTAGAAGAGACCCAGTACTTC	CASSPPLVEETQYF
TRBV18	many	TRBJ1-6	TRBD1	TGTGCCAGCTTCAGGACAGGGGAAAACTCACCCCTCCACTTT	CASFRTGENSPLHF
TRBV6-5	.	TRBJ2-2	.	TGTGCCAGCAGTTACTCCGGGTCGGGAGTGTCCGGGGAGCTGTTTTTT	CASSYSGSGVSGELFF
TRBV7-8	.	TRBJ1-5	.	TGTGCCAGCACCGAAGCCCCATTACGGGGCAATCAGCCCCAGCATTTT	CASTEAPLRGNQPQHF
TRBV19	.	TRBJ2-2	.	TGTGCCAGCCAAGGACTGTGGAACACCGGGGAGCTGTTTTTT	CASQGLWNTGELFF
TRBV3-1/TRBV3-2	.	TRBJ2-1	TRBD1	TGTGCCAGCAGCCGGACAGGGTCCGGGACCTACAATGAGCAGTTCTTC	CASSRTGSGTYNEQFF
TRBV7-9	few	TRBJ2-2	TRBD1	TGTGCCAGCAGCTTACCTCGGGACAGGGTTTTCACCGGGGAGCTGTTTTTT	CASSLPRDRVFTGELFF
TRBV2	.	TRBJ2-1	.	TGTGCCAGCAGTGAGGTACAGGGTCCGATCAGCTCCTACAATGAGCAGTTCTTC	CASSEVQGPISSYNEQFF
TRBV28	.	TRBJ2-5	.	TGTGCCAGCAGCCACCTACAGAACCAAGAGACCCAGTACTTC	CASSHLQNQETQYF
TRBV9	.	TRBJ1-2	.	TGTGCCAGCACCGTATCGGAGGGTTGGGTCTATGGCTACACCTTC	CASTVSEGWVYGYTF
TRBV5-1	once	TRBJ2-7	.	TGCGCCAGCAGCTTGTGGGGGGAGTACGAGCAGTACTTC	CASSLWGEYEQYF
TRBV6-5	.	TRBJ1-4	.	TGTGCCAGCAGCCTGCAGGGGAGAGAAAAACTGTTTTTT	CASSLQGREKLFF
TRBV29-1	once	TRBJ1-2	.	TGCAGCGTTGCCCAGTCAGACTATGGCTACACCTTC	CSVAQSDYGYTF